The 28 T cell receptor beta chains below all came from one sample that was sequenced in a study of blood T cells in healthy people across ages. Primers used in a second PCR of about 6 to 11 cycles were a sample-barcoded 5' primer and a J-beta primer mix. MiXCR was run by TCRdb on the 5' RACE reads, yielding one entry per CDR3 protein. Altogether some 1.8 million distinct CDR3 sequences are present, 30% to 40% being singletons, with the ten largest covering 23%. The material sequenced was blood. These receptor sequences come from a human donor in good health.

The V and J genes are TRBV29-1 and TRBJ1-2, with D unclear. Trimming shortened V by 7 bases and J by 5 bases, and 11 bases separated the two germline ends. CDR1 and CDR2 from the germline V gene are SQVTM and ANQGSEA. This CDR3 has 11 amino acids. The CDR3 reads CSATPAYGYTF. In nucleotides, the CDR3 is TGCAGCGCCACCCCCGCGTATGGCTACACCTTC.

The chain employs TRBV12-3 or TRBV12-4 and TRBJ1-4; D is unresolved. V was pared by 1 base and J by 8 bases, with 8 bases between. This CDR3 comprises 13 residues. The DNA of the CDR3 is TGTGCCAGCAGTTTAGGATCTAGGGAAAAACTGTTTTTT. It codes for CASSLGSREKLFF.

The chain links TRBV7-2 to TRBJ2-1; 11 positions agree with TRBD1. The CDR3 is made up of 16 amino acids. From germline, CDR1 is SGHTA and CDR2 FQGNSA. Trimming at V came to 4 bases and at J to 7 bases, leaving 9 bases not matched to a gene. CDR3 nucleotide sequence: TGTGCCAGCAGCTCAAGGACAGGGGGCGCGGGGAATGAGCAGTTCTTC. It specifies CASSSRTGGAGNEQFF.

This chain links TRBV28 with TRBJ2-3; the D gene could be TRBD1 or TRBD2 (6 bases each). The CDR3 is 18 residues long. Trimming removed 5 bases at V and 0 bases at J, with 21 bases between. Germline V lookup: CDR1 MDHEN, CDR2 SYDVKM. CDR3 nucleotide sequence: TGTGCCAGCAGTCCCGCTGGGGGGCCGCGAGATAGCACAGATACGCAGTATTTT. Translating it yields CASSPAGGPRDSTDTQYF.

This clonotype was seen only a few times. This chain connects TRBV7-2 to TRBJ2-3; 9 positions agree with TRBD2. CDR3 size: 15 residues. Per the germline V gene, CDR1 is SGHTA and CDR2 is FQGNSA. The J segment lost 4 bases and the V segment lost 5 bases, leaving 7 bases of the junction unmatched. CDR3 DNA: TGTGCCAGCAGCCCGAAGCGGGGGGTGGCAGATACGCAGTATTTT. Its protein is CASSPKRGVADTQYF.

The chain combines TRBV4-3 with TRBJ1-2, with D possibly being TRBD1 (6 bases). V gave up 0 bases and J gave up 4 bases, with 12 bases separating them. Per germline, CDR1 LGHNA and CDR2 YSLEER. The CDR3 totals 15 residues. For the CDR3, the DNA is TGCGCCAGCAGCCAAGAAGTGACAGGTACCTATGGCTACACCTTC. Protein sequence: CASSQEVTGTYGYTF.

This clonotype has only a few counts. The chain is built from TRBV12-3 or TRBV12-4 and TRBJ1-2; no clear D gene. The CDR3 consists of 13 residues. Trimming cost V 2 bases and J 4 bases, with 8 bases left between them. The CDR3 DNA reads as TGTGCCAGCAGTTTAACGGCTTTCTATGGCTACACCTTC. Amino acid sequence: CASSLTAFYGYTF.

This CDR3 is CATSDSTDYEQYF. The CDR3 bases are TGTGCCACCAGTGATTCGACAGACTACGAGCAGTACTTC. The chain recombines TRBV24-1 with TRBJ2-7; weak D call: TRBD1 (5 bases). The CDR3 loop spans 13 amino acids. Trimming left V 2 bases short and J 3 bases short, with 7 bases between. CDR1 and CDR2 from the germline V gene are KGHDR and SFDVKD.

This sequence joins TRBV9 and TRBJ2-4, with a tentative D call TRBD1 (6 bases). TRBJ2-7 explains the end of the DNA better; the J call may be wrong. Germline CDR1 and CDR2: SGDLS and YYNGEE. CDR3 size: 16 residues. Here the CDR3 reads CASSGRRTARRDEQYF. The DNA for the CDR3 is TGTGCCAGCAGCGGGAGGAGGACAGCCCGTAGGGACGAGCAGTACTTC.

The chain has TRBV10-2 and TRBJ2-1; TRBD2 aligns across 8 bases. After removal of 4 bases from V and 2 bases from J, the junction contained 7 bases not matched to a gene. CDR3 size: 16 residues. Germline V lookup: CDR1 WSHSY, CDR2 SAAADI. The CDR3 sequence: CASSGPSGGAYNEQFF. CDR3 nucleotide sequence: TGCGCCAGCAGTGGGCCGAGCGGGGGCGCCTACAATGAGCAGTTCTTC.

The rearrangement joins TRBV6-4 to TRBJ2-1; 7 bases are shared with TRBD2. V was clipped by 5 bases and J by 1 base; unmatched bases: 5. CDR1 and CDR2 (germline): MRHNA, SNTAGT. The CDR3 consists of 15 residues. CDR3 nucleotide sequence: TGTGCCAGCAGTCGTCTAGCGGATTCCTACAATGAGCAGTTCTTC. Amino acids: CASSRLADSYNEQFF.

This sequence joins TRBV9 and TRBJ1-2, with 7 bases that match TRBD1. Germline V gives CDR1 SGDLS, CDR2 YYNGEE. After removal of 0 bases from V and 6 bases from J, the junction contained 2 bases not matched to a gene. This CDR3 comprises 13 residues. CDR3 DNA sequence: TGTGCCAGCAGCGTAGCACAGGGGAATGGCTACACCTTC. Protein sequence: CASSVAQGNGYTF.

The V call is TRBV14, the J call TRBJ2-3; a weak D match, TRBD1 (5 bases). The CDR3 has 16 amino acids. The V gene's germline CDR1 is SGHDN and CDR2 FVKESK. The germline V and J ends were trimmed by 3 bases and 6 bases, with 19 bases remaining between them. This CDR3 reads CASSHRYRQGRDTQYF. CDR3 coding DNA: TGTGCCAGCAGCCACCGTTACAGGCAGGGCAGGGATACGCAGTATTTT.

The chain has TRBV20-1 and TRBJ2-1, with TRBD2 matching 7 bases. V lost 3 bases to trimming and J lost 8 bases; unmatched junction nucleotides: 13. The CDR3 covers 15 residues. Germline CDR1 DFQATT, CDR2 SNEGSKA (reference sequence). This chain's CDR3 is CSASYWSGARDEQFF. CDR3 bases: TGCAGTGCTAGTTATTGGAGCGGGGCCCGGGATGAGCAGTTCTTC.

The rearrangement joins TRBV11-2 to TRBJ1-1, with D possibly TRBD1 on 5 matching bases. Trimming removed 5 bases at V and 1 base at J, with 17 bases between. The CDR3 length is 16 residues. Germline CDR1 SGHAT, CDR2 FQNNGV. The CDR3 here is CASSTGRGASNTEAFF. CDR3 sequence (DNA): TGTGCCAGCAGCACGGGGCGGGGCGCCTCGAACACTGAAGCTTTCTTT.

The sample holds a few counts of this clonotype. The chain has TRBV4-3 and TRBJ1-1; possibly TRBD1 for D (5 bases). The germline gives CDR1 LGHNA, CDR2 YSLEER. This CDR3 has 17 amino acids. Trimming took 0 bases from V and 3 from J, leaving 17 bases between them. The CDR3 sequence is CASSQEISGAGDTEAFF. CDR3 DNA sequence: TGCGCCAGCAGCCAAGAGATCTCTGGGGCGGGGGACACTGAAGCTTTCTTT.

The chain uses TRBV9 and TRBJ1-3, with a possible D match to TRBD1 (5 bases). Germline CDR1 is SGDLS and CDR2 is YYNGEE. The CDR3 consists of 14 residues. The V end lost 0 bases, the J end lost 4 bases, and 8 bases lay between the germline ends. The CDR3 loop is CASSVGGDGNTIYF. The CDR3 bases are TGTGCCAGCAGCGTAGGAGGGGACGGAAACACCATATATTTT.

The V call is TRBV10-3, the J call TRBJ1-2; D gene uncertain. CDR1 is ENHRY and CDR2 is SYGVKD in the germline V gene. This CDR3 region has 14 residues. V lost 4 bases and J lost 4, with 13 bases in between. The CDR3 DNA sequence: TGTGCCATCAGTGTTTCTGGTAGCAGCTATGGCTACACCTTC. It specifies CAISVSGSSYGYTF.

The rearrangement uses TRBV11-2 and TRBJ2-1; 7 bases line up with TRBD1. Germline CDR1 reads SGHAT; CDR2 reads FQNNGV. V trimming: 0 bases; J trimming: 0 bases; junction bases outside the gene matches: 5. The CDR3 is 17 amino acids. The CDR3 bases are TGTGCCAGCAGCTTAGATCTGGGACAGTTCTCCTACAATGAGCAGTTCTTC. Translated, it gives CASSLDLGQFSYNEQFF.

This chain connects TRBV2 to TRBJ2-3; 7 bases are a match to TRBD2. Germline trimming cut 1 base from V and 6 bases from J; bases unmatched to any gene: 4. In germline, CDR1 is SNHLY, CDR2 FYNNEI. The CDR3 totals 14 residues. CDR3 DNA sequence: TGTGCCAGCAGTGAAGACAGGACTAGGGATACGCAGTATTTT. As protein: CASSEDRTRDTQYF.

This clonotype was detected ten times or more. The chain has TRBV20-1 and TRBJ2-6; 9 nucleotides line up with TRBD2. This CDR3 region has 18 residues. Germline lookup yields CDR1 DFQATT and CDR2 SNEGSKA (reference sequence). V was pared by 0 bases and J by 0 bases, with 6 bases of the junction left unmatched. CDR3 sequence reads: CSARDRLRGGSGANVLTF. DNA of the CDR3: TGCAGTGCTAGAGATAGGTTGCGGGGGGGCTCTGGGGCCAACGTCCTGACTTTC.

This rearrangement joins TRBV7-8 to TRBJ2-2, with D perhaps TRBD1 (6 bases). The V gene's germline CDR1 is SGHVS and CDR2 FQNEAQ. The V end lost 6 bases, the J end lost 0 bases, and 23 bases lay between the germline ends. This CDR3 is built from 19 residues. The DNA for the CDR3 is TGTGCCAGCAGGGATAGAGGATGGGGCCGGACAGCGAACACCGGGGAGCTGTTTTTT. The encoded protein is CASRDRGWGRTANTGELFF.

This chain connects TRBV20-1 to TRBJ2-1; D gene ambiguous. Trimming left V 0 bases short and J 7 bases short, with 10 bases between. In germline, CDR1 is DFQATT, CDR2 SNEGSKA (reference sequence). CDR3 length: 13 amino acids. The CDR3 sequence: CSARDLFLNEQFF. Here the CDR3 DNA reads TGCAGTGCTAGAGATTTATTCCTAAATGAGCAGTTCTTC.

The gene calls are TRBV20-1 and TRBJ2-7; D is perhaps TRBD1 or TRBD2 (6 bases each). Germline V gives CDR1 DFQATT, CDR2 SNEGSKA (reference sequence). Trimming left V 3 bases short and J 4 bases short, with 16 bases between. This CDR3 contains 14 residues. CDR3 nucleotide sequence: TGCAGTGCTAGTTTTTCGGGGGCACAATACGAGCAGTACTTC. Amino acid sequence: CSASFSGAQYEQYF.

J is TRBJ2-3 and V is TRBV5-1; 8 bases are shared with TRBD2. This CDR3 has 15 residues. The trim removed 5 bases at V and 6 bases at J, leaving 11 bases unmatched. Germline V CDR1 and CDR2: SGHRS, YFSETQ. CDR3 residues: CASRNTGGLTDTQYF. CDR3 bases: TGCGCCAGCAGAAATACGGGGGGGTTAACGGATACGCAGTATTTT.

This clonotype was seen more than once but under ten times. The chain employs TRBV7-9 and TRBJ2-1; the match to TRBD1 covers 7 bases. V was clipped by 5 bases and J by 13 bases; unmatched bases: 17. The CDR3 loop spans 15 amino acids. Germline CDR1 reads SEHNR; CDR2 reads FQNEAQ (reference sequence). This CDR3 reads CASSPPGTAGETQFF. The CDR3 region has the DNA TGTGCCAGCAGCCCACCCGGGACAGCCGGAGAGACCCAGTTCTTC. Using reference TRBV7-9 and TRBJ2-1 for the parts outside the CDR3, the full variable domain is DTGVSQNPRHKITKRGQNVTFRCDPISEHNRLYWYRQTLGQGPEFLTYFQNEAQLEKSRLLSDRFSAERPKGSFSTLEIQRTEQGDSAMYLCASSPPGTAGETQFFGPGTRLTVL.

The chain has TRBV14 and TRBJ2-7; 8 nucleotides agree with TRBD1. The CDR3 contains 16 residues. The trim removed 5 bases at V and 0 bases at J, leaving 9 bases unmatched. Looked up from germline, CDR1 is SGHDN and CDR2 is FVKESK. The CDR3 DNA follows: TGTGCCAGCAGCGCTCAGACAGGGGCCTTCTCCTACGAGCAGTACTTC. Amino acid sequence: CASSAQTGAFSYEQYF.

CDR3 sequence reads: CASSLRGYTENSGANVLTF. CDR3 nucleotides: TGTGCCAGCAGCTTGAGGGGATACACCGAAAACTCTGGGGCCAACGTCCTGACTTTC. The chain uses TRBV7-2 and TRBJ2-6; tentatively, D is TRBD1 or TRBD2 (5 bases each). CDR1 and CDR2 from the germline V gene are SGHTA and FQGNSA. V shed 3 bases and J shed 0 bases, with 18 bases lying between them. CDR3 length: 19 amino acids.